Listed below are T cell receptor beta chains from one sample, sequenced in a study of cytomegalovirus exposure and HLA in healthy donors. Assay used: immunoSEQ multiplex PCR; TCRdb lists only in-frame clones, some missing. This table holds tens of thousands of clones, about 70% found once. Sample: PBMCs. Receptors originate from a man younger than 40 in good health and CMV-seronegative. Each CDR3 is given without its conserved first and last residue.

V gene	J gene	CDR3 protein
TRBV2	TRBJ2-3	ASRMTSGRADTQY
TRBV9	TRBJ1-5	ASSAGTGFGNQPQH
TRBV27	TRBJ2-2	ASSLLGGSYTGELF
TRBV7-3	TRBJ1-2	ASSLIGDYGYT
TRBV6-5	TRBJ1-4	ASSYSPGEKLF
TRBV6-1	TRBJ2-1	ASSEASGRNNEQF
TRBV10-3	TRBJ1-3	AIALGLGLNTIY
TRBV28	TRBJ2-7	ASSSLTGVYEQY
TRBV9	TRBJ1-6	ASSGTGPYNSPLH
TRBV18	TRBJ1-1	ASSVDPMNTEAF
TRBV30	TRBJ1-1	AWIHRGATEAF
TRBV6-5	TRBJ1-5	ASSPESNQPQH
TRBV30	TRBJ1-1	AWRTWGLRDSENTEAF
TRBV10-3	TRBJ2-3	AISKDGTGVTDTQY
TRBV5-1	TRBJ1-1	ASSLEAQGPWGTDTEAF
TRBV4-1	TRBJ2-3	ASSPGRQGTDTQY
TRBV5-4	TRBJ2-3	ASSLGLARSTDTQY
TRBV11-2	TRBJ1-5	ASSSGAGGNQPQH
TRBV11-2	TRBJ1-2	ASSFRTGDPYGYT
TRBV19	TRBJ2-2	ASSTTGNRNGELF
TRBV5-1	TRBJ2-3	ASSSGRDTQY
TRBV6-5	TRBJ1-2	ASRVTGLGYT
TRBV7-2	TRBJ1-1	ASSSEHRGYLTEAF
TRBV27	TRBJ1-1	ASSGGNTEAF
TRBV5-6	TRBJ2-7	ASSLGLTYEQY
TRBV5-6	TRBJ1-2	ASSHGTGRAYGYT
TRBV11-2	TRBJ2-7	ASSFSLEQY
TRBV27	TRBJ1-3	ASSLTGASGNTIY
TRBV7-9	TRBJ2-1	ASSYATGGSYNEQF
TRBV2	TRBJ2-3	ASSATGDTQY
TRBV27	TRBJ2-3	ASSDTSGGATDTQY
TRBV7-3	TRBJ1-2	ASSPGDGSYGYT
TRBV11-3	TRBJ1-1	ASSSQGNTEAF
TRBV2	TRBJ2-5	ASSDLTGGTQY
TRBV5-1	TRBJ2-3	ASSTTPNTQY
TRBV9	TRBJ2-1	ASSATYNEQF
TRBV28	TRBJ2-7	ASSGIYEQY
TRBV7-8	TRBJ1-1	ASRPGENTEAF
TRBV4-1	TRBJ2-1	ASSQDASGGWGNEQF
TRBV15	TRBJ1-1	ATSRALGENTEAF
TRBV6-5	TRBJ1-2	ASSYSGQNYGYT
TRBV7-2	TRBJ2-5	ASRLTSGQTPQY